This T cell receptor (beta chain) was found in a study of blood T cell repertoires in COVID-19 (TCRdb year 2020). A note on the overall study: Collaborator samples came from the United States, Italy and Spain and covered acute and convalescent phases of COVID-19. Deeply sampled blood TCRbeta repertoires from subjects exposed to, actively infected with, or recovered from COVID-19 were included in the dataset. The prospective study material was composed of cDNA or gDNA derived from T cells, B-cell-depleted T cells, or PBMCs. Samples were obtained from the ongoing ImmuneRACE study (first 160 participants) and from over 1,000 subjects provided by 6 global collaborators. A freely available public database, intended as a resource for researchers studying the immune response to SARS-CoV-2, is where the repertoires were released. Where available, HLA class I and class II types were taken from metadata supplied by the sample provider and were not determined by assay-based typing. A de-identified subject ID, COVID-19 status, age in years and sex were almost always included in the sample metadata. Points the paper makes about the study in general: How much clinical and demographic metadata was included differed by source and by participant, and the metadata was provided uncurated.

The immunoSEQ Assay, a bias-controlled multiplex PCR, was used to amplify TCRbeta CDR3 regions from genomic DNA. Per the source publication's procedure: The number of nucleated cells in each sample was estimated from the amplification of reference gene primers within the assay. Sequence reads were collapsed and filtered to measure the absolute abundance of every unique TCRbeta CDR3 rearrangement. For each sample, productive Simpson clonality was calculated by taking the square root of Simpson's diversity index across productive rearrangements. Held by TCRdb, this immuneACCESS table contains in-frame sequences only and omits some clones. Under half of the omission traces to an unresolved V gene where checked; the cause of the rest is unknown. Clone size and the V and J calls come from that table; the DNA yielded D and trimming. The sample table records 300,000 to 350,000 clones; 91% of these occur just once. The ten largest make up roughly 3.3% of the sample.

Concerning this clone itself: The clone's antigen remains unknown. Nothing much larger sits one base from this clone, and base qualities are not available.

Inclusive of the bounding cysteine and phenylalanine, the CDR3 is 15 residues long. Only the CDR3 DNA stays, 45 bases, in frame from base 1. Trimmed from V: 4 bases; trimmed from J: 2 bases; junction bases lacking a gene match: 5. CDR1 and CDR2 are drawn from the germline V gene (reference sequence): SEHNR, FQNEAQ. Samples from volunteer blood donors who had recovered from COVID-19 were contributed by a second Seattle source. Collaborating institutions collected whole blood in K2EDTA tubes following their own protocols. For TCRbeta analysis, collaborator samples were shipped as frozen whole blood, as isolated PBMCs, or as DNA extracted from either sample type.

This sequence uses TRBV7-9 and TRBJ1-2; the central 9 bases match TRBD1. This sequence was found in a young woman who had recovered from COVID-19. The sequencing input was peripheral blood. The bases read TGTGCCAGCAGCTCCTCGGACAGGGGAAACTATGGCTACACCTTC. Translated, it gives CASSSSDRGNYGYTF.